This TCR beta chain comes out of a study of neurological immune-mediated disorders. From 2 million PBMCs stored at -80 C, the unsorted libraries were generated. MiXCR, applied by TCRdb to the 5' RACE reads, yields one record per CDR3 protein. The sample has fewer than 60,000 distinct CDR3 sequences; 9% to 12% are singletons. V shed 3 bases and J 3 bases; nucleotides not matched to a gene: 6. Germline V gene data show CDR1 as SGDLS and CDR2 as YYNGEE. The CDR3 extends over 16 amino acids. The chain recombines TRBV9 with TRBJ2-5; 12 bases are shared with TRBD1. The sequence derives from a man aged 70 or older with HTLV-1-associated myelopathy (HAM/TSP). The sample taken for sequencing was PBMCs. CDR3 region: CASSEGTGGAKETQYF. CDR3 DNA: TGTGCCAGCAGCGAAGGGACAGGGGGCGCCAAAGAGACCCAGTACTTC.